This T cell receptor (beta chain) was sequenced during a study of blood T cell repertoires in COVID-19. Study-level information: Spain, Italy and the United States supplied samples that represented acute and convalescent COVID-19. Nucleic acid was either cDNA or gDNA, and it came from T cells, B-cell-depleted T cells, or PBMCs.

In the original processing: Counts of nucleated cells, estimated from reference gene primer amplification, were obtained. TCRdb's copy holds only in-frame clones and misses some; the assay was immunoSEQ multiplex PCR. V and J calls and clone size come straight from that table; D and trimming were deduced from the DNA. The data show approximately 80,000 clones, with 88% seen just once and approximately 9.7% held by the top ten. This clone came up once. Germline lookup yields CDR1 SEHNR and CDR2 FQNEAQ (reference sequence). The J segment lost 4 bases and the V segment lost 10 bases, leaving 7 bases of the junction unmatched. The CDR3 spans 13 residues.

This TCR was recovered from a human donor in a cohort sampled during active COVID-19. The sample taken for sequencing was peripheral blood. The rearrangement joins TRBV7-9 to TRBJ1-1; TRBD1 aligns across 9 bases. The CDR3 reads CATIQGAITEAFF. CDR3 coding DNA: TGTGCCACAATACAGGGGGCGATCACTGAAGCTTTCTTT.